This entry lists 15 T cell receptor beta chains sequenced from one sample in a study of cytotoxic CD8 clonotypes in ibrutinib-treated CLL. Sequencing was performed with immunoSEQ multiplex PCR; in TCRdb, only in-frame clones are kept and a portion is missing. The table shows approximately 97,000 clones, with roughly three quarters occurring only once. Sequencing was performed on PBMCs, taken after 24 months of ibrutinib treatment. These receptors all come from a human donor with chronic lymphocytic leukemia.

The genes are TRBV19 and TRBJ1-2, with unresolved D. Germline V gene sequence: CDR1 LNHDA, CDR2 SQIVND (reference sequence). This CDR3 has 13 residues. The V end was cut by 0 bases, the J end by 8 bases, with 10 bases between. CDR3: CASSIDRERGYTF. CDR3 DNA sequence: TGTGCCAGTAGTATAGATCGCGAGAGAGGCTACACCTTC.

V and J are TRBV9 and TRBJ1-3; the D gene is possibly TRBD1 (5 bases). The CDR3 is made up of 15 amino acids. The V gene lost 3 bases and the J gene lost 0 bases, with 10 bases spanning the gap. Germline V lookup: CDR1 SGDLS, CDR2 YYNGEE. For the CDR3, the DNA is TGTGCCAGCAGCGCTACAGGAGGCTCTGGAAACACCATATATTTT. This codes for CASSATGGSGNTIYF.

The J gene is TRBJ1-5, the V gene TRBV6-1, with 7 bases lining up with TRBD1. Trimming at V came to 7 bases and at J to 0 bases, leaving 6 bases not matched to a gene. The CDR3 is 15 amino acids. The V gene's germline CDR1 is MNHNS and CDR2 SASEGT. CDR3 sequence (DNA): TGTGCCAGCAATCTGGGACAGTATAGCAATCAGCCCCAGCATTTT. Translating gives CASNLGQYSNQPQHF.

The CDR3 loop reads CASSELTALSPLHF. Written as DNA, the CDR3 is TGTGCCAGCAGTGAACTTACAGCCTTATCACCCCTCCACTTT. The chain is built from TRBV6-1 and TRBJ1-6; the D is unclear. Looked up from germline, CDR1 is MNHNS and CDR2 is SASEGT. Trimming took off 2 bases at V and 10 bases at J, with 12 bases between the two ends. CDR3 size: 14 residues.

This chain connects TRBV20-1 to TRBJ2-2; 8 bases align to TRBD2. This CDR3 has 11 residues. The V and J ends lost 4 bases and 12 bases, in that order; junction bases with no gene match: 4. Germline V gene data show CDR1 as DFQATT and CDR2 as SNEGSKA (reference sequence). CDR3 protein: CSATGLDKLFF. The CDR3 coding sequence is TGCAGTGCTACGGGACTAGATAAGCTGTTTTTT.

CDR3 DNA: TGTGCCAGCAGATCCGGGACAATCACCGGGGAGCTGTTTTTT. It encodes CASRSGTITGELFF. The rearrangement uses TRBV7-2 and TRBJ2-2, with D possibly matching TRBD1 (6 bases). The CDR3 consists of 14 residues. Trimming shortened V by 6 bases and J by 4 bases, and 12 bases separated the two germline ends. From germline, CDR1 is SGHTA and CDR2 FQGNSA. Full variable domain (remainder filled in from reference TRBV7-2 and TRBJ2-2): GAGVSQSPSNKVTEKGKDVELRCDPISGHTALYWYRQSLGQGLEFLIYFQGNSAPDKSGLPSDRFSAERTGGSVSTLTIQRTQQEDSAVYLCASRSGTITGELFFGEGSRLTVL.

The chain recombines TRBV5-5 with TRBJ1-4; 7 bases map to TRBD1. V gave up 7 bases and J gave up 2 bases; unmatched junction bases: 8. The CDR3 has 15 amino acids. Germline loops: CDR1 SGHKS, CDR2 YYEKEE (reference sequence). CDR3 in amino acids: CASQGQQGTNEKLFF. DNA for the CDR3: TGTGCCAGCCAAGGGCAACAGGGGACTAATGAAAAACTGTTTTTT.

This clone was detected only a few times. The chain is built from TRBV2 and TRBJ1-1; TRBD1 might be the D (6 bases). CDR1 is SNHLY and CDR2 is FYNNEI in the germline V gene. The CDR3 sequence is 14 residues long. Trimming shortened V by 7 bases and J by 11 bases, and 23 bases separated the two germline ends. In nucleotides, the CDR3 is TGTGCCAGCACTTCCGGGACAAGAGTCACCGCCGCTTTCTTT. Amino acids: CASTSGTRVTAAFF.

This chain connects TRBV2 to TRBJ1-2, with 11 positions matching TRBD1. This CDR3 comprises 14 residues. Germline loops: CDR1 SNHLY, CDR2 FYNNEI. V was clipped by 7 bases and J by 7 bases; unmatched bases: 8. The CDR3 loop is CASNIGQGAAGYTF. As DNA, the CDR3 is TGTGCCAGCAATATCGGACAGGGGGCGGCTGGCTACACCTTC.

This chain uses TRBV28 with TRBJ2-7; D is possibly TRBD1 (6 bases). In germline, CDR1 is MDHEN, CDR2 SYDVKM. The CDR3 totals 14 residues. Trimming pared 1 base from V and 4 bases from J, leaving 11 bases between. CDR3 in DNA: TGTGCCAGCAGTTTATCTTCGACAGGATACGAGCAGTACTTC. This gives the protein CASSLSSTGYEQYF. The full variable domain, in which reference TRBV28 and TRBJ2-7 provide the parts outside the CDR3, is DVKVTQSSRYLVKRTGEKVFLECVQDMDHENMFWYRQDPGLGLRLIYFSYDVKMKEKGDIPEGYSVSREKKERFSLILESASTNQTSMYLCASSLSSTGYEQYFGPGTRLTVT.

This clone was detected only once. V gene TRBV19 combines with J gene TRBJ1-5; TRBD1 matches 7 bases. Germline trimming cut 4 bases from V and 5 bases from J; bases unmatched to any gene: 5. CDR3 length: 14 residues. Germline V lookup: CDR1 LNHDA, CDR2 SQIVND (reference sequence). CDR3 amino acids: CASSSPTGYQPQHF. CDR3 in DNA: TGTGCCAGTAGTAGCCCGACAGGGTATCAGCCCCAGCATTTT.

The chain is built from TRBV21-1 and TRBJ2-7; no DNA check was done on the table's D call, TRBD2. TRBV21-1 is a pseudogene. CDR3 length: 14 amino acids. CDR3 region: CATRQRDYSYEQYF. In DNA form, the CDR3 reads TGTGCCACCAGACAGCGGGACTACTCCTACGAGCAGTACTTC.

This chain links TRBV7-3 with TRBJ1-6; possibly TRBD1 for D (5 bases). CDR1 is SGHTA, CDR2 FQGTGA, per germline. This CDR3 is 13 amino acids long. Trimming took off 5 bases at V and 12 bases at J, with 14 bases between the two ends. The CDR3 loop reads CASSGRGMRPLHF. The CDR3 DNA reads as TGTGCCAGCAGCGGCCGGGGGATGCGACCCCTCCACTTT.

Here the CDR3 reads CAWSENEKLFF. CDR3 coding DNA: TGTGCCTGGAGTGAAAATGAAAAACTGTTTTTT. V is TRBV30 and J is TRBJ1-4; D remains ambiguous. The CDR3 is made up of 11 amino acids. Trimming stripped 1 base from V and 5 bases from J, with 2 bases between. Germline V lookup: CDR1 GTSNPN, CDR2 SVGIG (reference sequence).

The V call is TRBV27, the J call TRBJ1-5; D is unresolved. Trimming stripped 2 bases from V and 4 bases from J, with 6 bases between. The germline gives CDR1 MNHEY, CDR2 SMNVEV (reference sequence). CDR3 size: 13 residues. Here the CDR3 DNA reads TGTGCCAGCAGTTTAAAGAGGAATCAGCCCCAGCATTTT. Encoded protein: CASSLKRNQPQHF.